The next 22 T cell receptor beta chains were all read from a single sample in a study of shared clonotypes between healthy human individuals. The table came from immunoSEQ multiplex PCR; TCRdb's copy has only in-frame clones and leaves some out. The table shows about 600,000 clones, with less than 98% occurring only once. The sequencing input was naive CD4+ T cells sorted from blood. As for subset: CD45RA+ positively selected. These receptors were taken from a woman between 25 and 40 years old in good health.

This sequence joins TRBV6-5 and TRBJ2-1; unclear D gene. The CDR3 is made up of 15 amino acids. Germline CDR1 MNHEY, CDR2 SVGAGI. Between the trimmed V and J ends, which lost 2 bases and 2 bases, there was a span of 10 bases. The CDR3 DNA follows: TGTGCCAGCAGTTACGGGTTCAGCGCCTACAATGAGCAGTTCTTC. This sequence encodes CASSYGFSAYNEQFF.

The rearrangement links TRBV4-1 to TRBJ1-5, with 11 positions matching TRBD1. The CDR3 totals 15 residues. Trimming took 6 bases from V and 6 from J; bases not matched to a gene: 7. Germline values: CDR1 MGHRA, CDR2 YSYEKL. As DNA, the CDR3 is TGCGCCAGCAGTAATTCCGGGACAGGGGGTCAGCCCCAGCATTTT. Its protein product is CASSNSGTGGQPQHF.

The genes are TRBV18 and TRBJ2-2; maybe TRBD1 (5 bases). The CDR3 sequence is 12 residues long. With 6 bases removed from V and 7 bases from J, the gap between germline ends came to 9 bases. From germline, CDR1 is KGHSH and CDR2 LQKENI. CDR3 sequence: CASSAGFGELFF. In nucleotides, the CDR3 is TGTGCCAGCTCGGCAGGGTTCGGGGAGCTGTTTTTT.

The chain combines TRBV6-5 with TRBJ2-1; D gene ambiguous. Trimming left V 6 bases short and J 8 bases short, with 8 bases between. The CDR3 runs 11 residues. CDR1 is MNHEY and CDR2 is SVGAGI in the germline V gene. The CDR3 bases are TGTGCCAGCAGAAGGGCCTATGAGCAGTTCTTC. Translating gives CASRRAYEQFF.

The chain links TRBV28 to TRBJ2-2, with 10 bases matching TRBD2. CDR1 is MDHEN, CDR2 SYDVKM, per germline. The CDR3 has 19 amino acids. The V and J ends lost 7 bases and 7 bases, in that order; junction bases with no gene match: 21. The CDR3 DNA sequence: TGTGCCAGCACCACTTTGGGAGCGGGAGGGCCCTACGGTGGCGGGGAGCTGTTTTTT. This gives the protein CASTTLGAGGPYGGGELFF.

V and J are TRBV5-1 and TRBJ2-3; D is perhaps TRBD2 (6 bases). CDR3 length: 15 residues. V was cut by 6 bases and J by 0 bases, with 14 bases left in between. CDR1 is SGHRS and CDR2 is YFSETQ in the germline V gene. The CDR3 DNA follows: TGCGCCAGCACCCCGACTAGGTCTAGCACAGATACGCAGTATTTT. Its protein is CASTPTRSSTDTQYF.

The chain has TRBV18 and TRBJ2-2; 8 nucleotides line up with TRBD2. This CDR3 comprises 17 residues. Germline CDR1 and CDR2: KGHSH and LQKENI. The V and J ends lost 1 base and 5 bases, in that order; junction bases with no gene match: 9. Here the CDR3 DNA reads TGTGCCAGCTCACCACTGCCGTTACAGCGGGAGACCGGGGAGCTGTTTTTT. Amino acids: CASSPLPLQRETGELFF.

The CDR3: CASSPGVEYEQYF. The CDR3 nucleotides are TGTGCCAGCAGTCCTGGTGTTGAGTACGAGCAGTACTTC. The gene calls are TRBV28 and TRBJ2-7; D remains ambiguous. Germline CDR1 MDHEN, CDR2 SYDVKM. The germline V and J ends were trimmed by 5 bases and 4 bases, with 12 bases remaining between them. The CDR3 has 13 residues.

CDR3 DNA: TGTGCCAGCAGTTCTCACGGGGCGGCGGATGAAAAACTGTTTTTT. Amino acids: CASSSHGAADEKLFF. The rearrangement links TRBV27 to TRBJ1-4; D may be TRBD1 (5 bases). The CDR3 totals 15 residues. V lost 4 bases and J lost 6, with 15 bases in between. Germline CDR1 reads MNHEY; CDR2 reads SMNVEV (reference sequence).

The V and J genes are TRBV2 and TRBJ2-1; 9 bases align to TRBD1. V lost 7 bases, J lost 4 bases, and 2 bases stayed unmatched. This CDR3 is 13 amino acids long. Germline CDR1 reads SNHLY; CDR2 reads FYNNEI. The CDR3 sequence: CASTGQGYNEQFF. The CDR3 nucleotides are TGTGCCAGCACGGGACAGGGATACAATGAGCAGTTCTTC.

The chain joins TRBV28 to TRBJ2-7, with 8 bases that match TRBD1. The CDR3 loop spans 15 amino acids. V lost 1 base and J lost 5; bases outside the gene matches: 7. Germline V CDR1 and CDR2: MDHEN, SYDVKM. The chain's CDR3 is CASSLFQGARDEQYF. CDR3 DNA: TGTGCCAGCAGTTTATTTCAGGGGGCTCGGGACGAGCAGTACTTC.

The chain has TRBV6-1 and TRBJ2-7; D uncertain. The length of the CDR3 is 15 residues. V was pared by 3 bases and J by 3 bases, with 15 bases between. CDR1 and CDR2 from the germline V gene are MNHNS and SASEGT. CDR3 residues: CASSDHGRGNYEQYF. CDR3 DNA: TGTGCCAGCAGTGATCATGGACGAGGAAACTACGAGCAGTACTTC.

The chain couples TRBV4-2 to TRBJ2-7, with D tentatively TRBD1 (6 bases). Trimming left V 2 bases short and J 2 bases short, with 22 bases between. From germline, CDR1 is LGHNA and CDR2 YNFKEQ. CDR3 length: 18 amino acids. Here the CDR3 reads CASSQFKTTGILTYEQYF. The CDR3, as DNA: TGTGCCAGCAGCCAATTCAAGACTACAGGGATCTTGACCTACGAGCAGTACTTC.

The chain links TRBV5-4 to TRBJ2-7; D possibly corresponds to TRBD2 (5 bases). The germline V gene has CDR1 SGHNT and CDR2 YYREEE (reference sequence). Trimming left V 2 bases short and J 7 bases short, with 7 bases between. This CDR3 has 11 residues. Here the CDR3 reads CASSFLAEQYF. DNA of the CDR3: TGTGCCAGCAGCTTCCTAGCAGAGCAGTACTTC.

CDR3 bases: TGTGCCAGTAACTATAAATTAGCGGGAGGGTCCAATGAGCAGTTCTTC. Its translation is CASNYKLAGGSNEQFF. The V and J genes are TRBV28 and TRBJ2-1; 11 nucleotides line up with TRBD2. The CDR3 contains 16 residues. CDR1 is MDHEN, CDR2 SYDVKM, per germline. V shed 9 bases, J shed 6 bases, and the junction held 13 bases outside the gene matches.

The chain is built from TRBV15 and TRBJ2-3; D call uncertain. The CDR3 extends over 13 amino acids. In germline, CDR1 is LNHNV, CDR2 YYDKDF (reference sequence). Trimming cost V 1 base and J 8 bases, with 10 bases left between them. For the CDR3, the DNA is TGTGCCACCAGCAGAGCCTATCTTTCTACGCAGTATTTT. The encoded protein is CATSRAYLSTQYF.

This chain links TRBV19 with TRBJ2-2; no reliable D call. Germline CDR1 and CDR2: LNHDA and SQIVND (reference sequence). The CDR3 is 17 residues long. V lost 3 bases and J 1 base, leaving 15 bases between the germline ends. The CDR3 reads CASSIPLSRRNTGELFF. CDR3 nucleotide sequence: TGTGCCAGTAGTATCCCTCTGTCACGGCGGAACACCGGGGAGCTGTTTTTT.

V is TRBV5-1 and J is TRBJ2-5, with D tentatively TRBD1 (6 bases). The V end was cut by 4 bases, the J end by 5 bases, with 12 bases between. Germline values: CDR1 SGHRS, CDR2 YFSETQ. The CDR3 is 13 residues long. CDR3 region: CASSGGRSETQYF. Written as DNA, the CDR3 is TGCGCCAGCAGCGGGGGCCGTTCGGAGACCCAGTACTTC. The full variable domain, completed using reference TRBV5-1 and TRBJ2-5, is KAGVTQTPRYLIKTRGQQVTLSCSPISGHRSVSWYQQTPGQGLQFLFEYFSETQRNKGNFPGRFSGRQFSNSRSEMNVSTLELGDSALYLCASSGGRSETQYFGPGTRLLVL.

The CDR3 is CASSKRGPQSYEQYF. CDR3 DNA sequence: TGTGCCAGCAGCAAAAGGGGACCCCAGTCCTACGAGCAGTACTTC. This chain joins TRBV7-9 and TRBJ2-7, with D perhaps given as TRBD1 or TRBD2 (5 bases each). Germline lookup yields CDR1 SEHNR and CDR2 FQNEAQ (reference sequence). The CDR3 loop spans 15 amino acids. Trimming removed 5 bases from V and 1 base from J, with 15 bases in between.

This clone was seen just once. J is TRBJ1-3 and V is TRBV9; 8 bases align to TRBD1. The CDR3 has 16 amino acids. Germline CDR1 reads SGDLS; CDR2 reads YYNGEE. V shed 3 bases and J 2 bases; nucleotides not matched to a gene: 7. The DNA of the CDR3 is TGTGCCAGCAGCGACCGGGACAGGTCACCTGGAAACACCATATATTTT. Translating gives CASSDRDRSPGNTIYF.

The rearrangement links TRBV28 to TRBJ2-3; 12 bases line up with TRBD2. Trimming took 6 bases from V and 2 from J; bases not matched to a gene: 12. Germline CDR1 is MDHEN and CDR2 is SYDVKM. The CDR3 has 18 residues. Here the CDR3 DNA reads TGTGCCAGCAGGCTCGCCTTTGGACTAGCGGGAACCACAGATACGCAGTATTTT. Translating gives CASRLAFGLAGTTDTQYF. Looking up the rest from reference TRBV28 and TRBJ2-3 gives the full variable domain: DVKVTQSSRYLVKRTGEKVFLECVQDMDHENMFWYRQDPGLGLRLIYFSYDVKMKEKGDIPEGYSVSREKKERFSLILESASTNQTSMYLCASRLAFGLAGTTDTQYFGPGTRLTVL.

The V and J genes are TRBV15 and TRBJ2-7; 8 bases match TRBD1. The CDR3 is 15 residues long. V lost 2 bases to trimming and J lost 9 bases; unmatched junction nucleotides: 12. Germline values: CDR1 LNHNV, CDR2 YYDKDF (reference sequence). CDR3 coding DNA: TGTGCCACCAGCAGACTCCCAGGACAGGGTTCCGGGCAGTACTTC. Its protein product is CATSRLPGQGSGQYF.